The clone carrying this T cell receptor beta chain was detected only a few times. Its antigen remains unknown. CDR1 is SGHNT, CDR2 YYREEE, per germline (reference sequence). Trimming shortened V by 2 bases and J by 7 bases, and 18 bases separated the two germline ends. This CDR3 is built from 16 residues. This sample is drawn from a study of cytomegalovirus exposure and HLA in healthy donors. Whole-study context: T cells numbering around 170 million yielded fewer than 140 million unique TCR beta sequences in an earlier analysis. General study results and limits: In a later analysis, a missense DCLRE1C variant was linked to TCR beta V- and J-gene trimming. It was likely that a cluster of highly shared sequence variants was a sequencing artifact. Donors were assumed by presence/absence analyses to have roughly uniform sequencing depth.

In the PCR, 60 Vbeta and 13 Jbeta primers were used. Produced via immunoSEQ multiplex PCR; TCRdb's table is partial and in-frame only. In the table there are about 120,000 clones, about four fifths of which are singletons. The receptor's source is a woman under 30 in good health and CMV-seronegative. V gene TRBV5-4 combines with J gene TRBJ1-4; D is possibly TRBD1 (6 bases). Material: PBMCs. The CDR3: CASSLLPGVSGEKLFF. CDR3 nucleotide sequence: TGTGCCAGCAGCTTACTTCCAGGGGTTTCAGGTGAAAAACTGTTTTTT. The full variable domain, in which reference TRBV5-4 and TRBJ1-4 provide the parts outside the CDR3, is ETGVTQSPTHLIKTRGQQVTLRCSSQSGHNTVSWYQQALGQGPQFIFQYYREEENGRGNFPPRFSGLQFPNYSSELNVNALELDDSALYLCASSLLPGVSGEKLFFGSGTQLSVL.